Each of the 20 T cell receptor beta chains below was sequenced from the same sample in a study of cytomegalovirus exposure and HLA in healthy donors (dated by TCRdb to about 2017). The method was the immunoSEQ multiplex PCR assay. The multiplex PCR relied on a mix of 60 forward primers for TCR Vbeta segments and 13 reverse primers for TCR Jbeta segments. TCRdb limited this immuneACCESS table to in-frame rearrangements with V and J called. A share of clones is missing; checked studies link under half to unresolved V genes, and the rest is unexplained. A total of roughly 130,000 clones appear in this sample, roughly 77% of them only once. The top ten hold 2.5% to 3.5% of the sample. The sequencing sample was made of PBMCs. The receptors derive from a female donor in good health and CMV-seronegative.

The table lists this clone with a few counts. The chain combines TRBV30 with TRBJ2-7, with D possibly matching TRBD1 (6 bases). Germline V CDR1 and CDR2: GTSNPN, SVGIG (reference sequence). The length of the CDR3 is 12 residues. The germline V and J ends were trimmed by 1 base and 3 bases, with 7 bases remaining between them. DNA for the CDR3: TGTGCCTGGAGTGAACAGGGCTACGAGCAGTACTTC. Translation: CAWSEQGYEQYF.

This chain joins TRBV19 and TRBJ2-3, with 7 bases that match TRBD2. The V and J ends lost 5 bases and 2 bases, in that order; junction bases with no gene match: 13. This CDR3 has 17 residues. CDR1 and CDR2 (germline): LNHDA, SQIVND (reference sequence). DNA for the CDR3: TGTGCCAGTAGTTCGCGCCCAGCGGGACGGTACACAGATACGCAGTATTTT. It is translated as CASSSRPAGRYTDTQYF.

The rearrangement joins TRBV6-5 to TRBJ2-7; D unclear. Trimming took off 5 bases at V and 5 bases at J, with 10 bases between the two ends. This CDR3 contains 12 residues. The V gene's germline CDR1 is MNHEY and CDR2 SVGAGI. CDR3 bases: TGTGCCAGCAGTCGCGGCCTCCACGAGCAGTACTTC. This codes for CASSRGLHEQYF.

The chain joins TRBV28 to TRBJ2-5, with TRBD2 matching 7 bases. Germline CDR1 and CDR2: MDHEN and SYDVKM. V gave up 3 bases and J gave up 1 base; unmatched junction bases: 2. CDR3 length: 14 amino acids. CDR3: CASSLSGAQETQYF. CDR3 sequence (DNA): TGTGCCAGCAGTTTGAGCGGGGCCCAAGAGACCCAGTACTTC.

This chain joins TRBV5-6 and TRBJ1-1; TRBD1 matches 9 bases. The ends lost 4 bases at V and 10 bases at J; junction bases unmatched: 5. The CDR3 length is 12 residues. The germline CDR1 and CDR2 sequences are SGHDT and YYEEEE. CDR3 region: CASSPDRGAAFF. CDR3 DNA sequence: TGTGCCAGCAGCCCAGACAGGGGGGCAGCTTTCTTT.

There are a few counts of this clone. The chain is built from TRBV6-1 and TRBJ2-2; the D is unclear. The V end was cut by 6 bases, the J end by 9 bases, with 5 bases between. CDR3 length: 10 residues. Germline V gene lookup returns CDR1 MNHNS and CDR2 SASEGT. CDR3 DNA sequence: TGTGCCAGCAGCCATTGGGAGCTGTTTTTT. Amino acids: CASSHWELFF.

J is TRBJ1-5 and V is TRBV7-2, with 7 nucleotides matching TRBD1. Trimming cost V 3 bases and J 0 bases; bases outside gene matches: 8. Germline V gene lookup returns CDR1 SGHTA and CDR2 FQGNSA. The CDR3 consists of 17 residues. The CDR3 reads CASSFRDSPYSNQPQHF. CDR3 DNA: TGTGCCAGCAGCTTCCGGGACAGCCCTTATAGCAATCAGCCCCAGCATTTT.

The chain links TRBV14 to TRBJ2-7, with D maybe TRBD2 (5 bases). CDR3 length equals 15 residues. From germline, CDR1 is SGHDN and CDR2 FVKESK. V was trimmed by 5 bases and J by 0 bases, leaving 14 bases between them. The CDR3 coding sequence is TGTGCCAGCAGCGCCCTCCCGGGGAGCTCCTACGAGCAGTACTTC. It codes for CASSALPGSSYEQYF.

This chain connects TRBV10-3 to TRBJ2-7; the D gene is possibly TRBD1 (6 bases). This CDR3 comprises 13 residues. V was pared by 5 bases and J by 2 bases, with 10 bases between. Germline V gives CDR1 ENHRY, CDR2 SYGVKD. The CDR3 loop reads CAISSGTTYEQYF. The CDR3 nucleotides read TGTGCCATCAGTTCCGGGACAACCTACGAGCAGTACTTC.

The V and J genes are TRBV19 and TRBJ1-2, with D maybe TRBD1 (6 bases). Germline V gene sequence: CDR1 LNHDA, CDR2 SQIVND (reference sequence). Trimming took off 6 bases at V and 2 bases at J, with 10 bases between the two ends. This CDR3 has 13 residues. The CDR3 loop is CASRVDSNYGYTF. Here the CDR3 DNA reads TGTGCCAGTAGGGTGGACAGCAACTATGGCTACACCTTC.

The chain is built from TRBV15 and TRBJ2-1; D uncertain. In germline, CDR1 is LNHNV, CDR2 YYDKDF (reference sequence). V was trimmed by 0 bases and J by 7 bases, leaving 16 bases between them. The CDR3 spans 16 residues. The CDR3, as DNA: TGTGCCACCAGCAGAGATGCGGCTGACGGTGGTAATGAGCAGTTCTTC. Amino acid sequence: CATSRDAADGGNEQFF.

The chain combines TRBV15 with TRBJ1-5, with TRBD1 as a possible D gene (6 bases). The germline gives CDR1 LNHNV, CDR2 YYDKDF (reference sequence). The CDR3 is 13 residues long. Trimming stripped 5 bases from V and 7 bases from J, with 12 bases between. This CDR3 is CATSGGGRQPQHF. DNA for the CDR3: TGTGCCACCAGCGGAGGGGGGAGGCAGCCCCAGCATTTT.

This clone was observed a few times. The chain has TRBV5-5 and TRBJ1-5, with a possible D match to TRBD1 (5 bases). V was pared by 3 bases and J by 0 bases, with 13 bases between. The CDR3 has 16 residues. Germline V gene lookup returns CDR1 SGHKS and CDR2 YYEKEE (reference sequence). The CDR3 DNA reads TGTGCCAGCAGCTCCCTGCGCGGGGGTAGCAATCAGCCCCAGCATTTT. Translated: CASSSLRGGSNQPQHF.

The chain combines TRBV4-3 with TRBJ2-7, with 8 nucleotides matching TRBD1. Germline values: CDR1 LGHNA, CDR2 YSLEER. This CDR3 spans 17 amino acids. V was pared by 0 bases and J by 2 bases, with 9 bases of the junction left unmatched. CDR3 region: CASSQDLPGQGPYEQYF. Written as DNA, the CDR3 is TGCGCCAGCAGCCAAGATCTTCCCGGACAGGGTCCCTACGAGCAGTACTTC.

This chain uses TRBV6-1 with TRBJ1-2, with D unclear. Between the trimmed V and J ends, which lost 5 bases and 7 bases, there was a span of 14 bases. Germline CDR1 reads MNHNS; CDR2 reads SASEGT. The CDR3 contains 13 residues. The CDR3 sequence is CASSSTTRIGYTF. The CDR3 DNA reads TGTGCCAGCAGTTCGACGACGCGGATTGGCTACACCTTC.

The V gene is TRBV30, the J gene TRBJ1-2, with TRBD1 as a possible D gene (5 bases). This CDR3 contains 13 residues. Per germline, CDR1 GTSNPN and CDR2 SVGIG (reference sequence). V was trimmed by 3 bases and J by 3 bases, leaving 11 bases between them. CDR3 DNA: TGTGCCTGGAGGGTTCAGGGATACTATGGCTACACCTTC. Translated: CAWRVQGYYGYTF.

The J gene is TRBJ1-2, the V gene TRBV27, with TRBD1 as a possible D gene (5 bases). V lost 4 bases to trimming and J lost 1 base, with 19 bases between them. Per the germline V gene, CDR1 is MNHEY and CDR2 is SMNVEV (reference sequence). The CDR3 contains 17 residues. The CDR3 DNA reads TGTGCCAGCAGTTATACAGGATCGTCGGTTCGTAACTATGGCTACACCTTC. Protein sequence: CASSYTGSSVRNYGYTF.

This chain links TRBV12-5 with TRBJ2-3; 9 nucleotides align to TRBD1. The CDR3 length is 16 residues. Germline CDR1 reads LGHNT; CDR2 reads FRNRAP. Losses at the gene ends were 3 bases for V and 4 bases for J; bases not matched to a gene: 8. CDR3 amino acids: CASGFQQGAHPDTQYF. The CDR3 region has the DNA TGTGCTAGTGGTTTCCAACAGGGGGCGCACCCAGATACGCAGTATTTT.

The gene calls are TRBV6-6 and TRBJ1-5, with a tentative D call TRBD1 (6 bases). V was cut by 5 bases and J by 7 bases, with 12 bases left in between. CDR1 is MNHNY, CDR2 SVGAGI, per germline (reference sequence). This CDR3 has 13 amino acids. The CDR3 spells CASSLQGRQPQHF. As DNA, the CDR3 is TGTGCCAGCAGTCTGCAGGGGCGGCAGCCCCAGCATTTT.

V usage is TRBV9 and J usage is TRBJ2-1, with 9 positions matching TRBD2. Germline loops: CDR1 SGDLS, CDR2 YYNGEE. V dropped 0 bases and J dropped 2; count of bases not matched to a gene: 3. This CDR3 has 16 residues. Written as DNA, the CDR3 is TGTGCCAGCAGCGTAGGGGTAGCGGGGGCCTACAATGAGCAGTTCTTC. Its protein is CASSVGVAGAYNEQFF.